This TCR beta chain was recovered during a study of tumor and adjacent non-tumor tissue in lung cancer listed by TCRdb under 2018. For the study in its entirety: Patients with adenocarcinoma (about twelve), squamous cell carcinoma (2) and small cell lung cancer (1) were included in the cohort. The approximately 15 enrolled patients, of whom approximately 10 were men and 5 were women, were aged roughly 30 to 80 years and were diagnosed with TNM stage I to III disease. Sequencing generated a total of around 120 million productive TCRbeta reads, averaging around 4.3 million reads per sample. The study compared bulk TCRbeta repertoires from lung tumor tissue and matched distant non-tumor lung tissue of under 16 lung cancer patients. For each patient, one tumor sample and one normal lung sample were taken, giving under 35 paired specimens that underwent TCRbeta CDR3 sequencing.

The paper as a whole reports these results and caveats: Peripheral blood was not sequenced, so blood TCRbeta repertoires in these lung cancer patients were not examined. The sequencing platform is not named in the methods, and unique molecular identifiers are not mentioned. Younger patients had significantly higher TCR diversity, and higher tumor TCR diversity was associated with shorter overall and disease-free survival. Significantly higher TCR diversity (inverse Simpson) was observed in tumor tissue than in normal lung tissue (around 450 vs 150, P = 0.0075, Mann-Whitney U test). The top 100 clones made up a significantly larger cumulative share of the repertoire in normal lung than in tumor tissue. The cohort had only approximately 16 patients, and the authors noted that larger samples and more detailed clinical data are needed.

CDR1 and CDR2 are read off the germline V gene (reference sequence) as GTSNPN and SVGIG. After removal of 6 bases from V and 5 bases from J, the junction retains 19 bases not matched to a gene. From the cysteine through the phenylalanine, the CDR3 covers 17 amino acids. Only the CDR3 DNA stays, 51 bases, in frame from base 1. RNA was isolated from bulk unsorted tissue, and RNA quality was assessed with a NanoDrop ND-1000 and an Agilent 2100. Distant non-tumor tissue taken more than 3 cm from the tumor edge was used as the normal lung sample. The donors were newly diagnosed lung cancer patients admitted for thoracic surgery in China from August to November 2014 who had not received prior chemotherapy. The study excluded patients who had received radiotherapy or chemotherapy before or who had another cancer at the same time. Surgical tissue pieces of roughly 1-2 cm3 were preserved in RNAlater solution and stored at -80 °C until use.

Libraries were prepared through multiplex PCR. The data were produced on an Illumina HiSeq 2500. TCRbeta libraries were built by three rounds of nested PCR using primers (Table S4), following protocols modified from ARM-PCR. Before sequencing, PCR products of 200-500 bp were cut from the gel and purified using the QIAquick gel extraction kit. Concerning the study's data processing: Reads were cleaned with Trimmomatic, merged with FLASH into complete CDR3 sequences, and assigned to V(D)J germline segments with MiTCR. VDJtools was used to compute clonal diversity as the inverse Simpson's index. In-frame sequences without a premature stop codon were defined as productive reads. TCRdb reprocessing: public reads trimmed at Q25 with fastp, clones called with MiXCR, in-frame beta chains kept. Every entry covers one CDR3 protein and lists the most common genes and DNA from its rows. These V and J calls derive from TCRdb rather than the authors' analysis. Counted in this sample were under 95,000 distinct CDR3 sequences; roughly 80% of them appeared once. Jointly, the top ten make up approximately 55% of the sample.

The table lists this clonotype with a few counts. The antigen this receptor binds is unknown. A much larger clone differs from this one at a single base, so this may be a read error. The sample taken for sequencing was distant non-tumor lung tissue. This TCR came from a man between 60 and 75 years old with non-small cell lung cancer. The chain joins TRBV30 to TRBJ2-3, with 8 central nucleotides matching TRBD2. The DNA reads as follows: TGTGCCTGTGAACCCCGGGGGGGTAGCGAGGGAGTAGATACGCAGTATTTT. Translated, it gives CACEPRGGSEGVDTQYF.